The 5 T cell receptor beta chains in this list originate from one sample, sequenced in a study of blood T cell repertoires in COVID-19. Measured with immunoSEQ multiplex PCR; TCRdb has only the in-frame clones, and not every one. The sample carries over 200,000 clones, 84% recorded once. Sequencing was performed on peripheral blood. Receptor source: a man aged 45 to 65 with active or convalescent COVID-19.

The gene calls are TRBV15 and TRBJ1-3; 9 positions agree with TRBD1. After removal of 0 bases from V and 2 bases from J, the junction contained 2 bases not matched to a gene. The CDR3 is 16 residues long. CDR1 is LNHNV, CDR2 YYDKDF, per germline (reference sequence). CDR3 coding DNA: TGTGCCACCAGCAGAGATCGACAGGGGGCTGGAAACACCATATATTTT. This codes for CATSRDRQGAGNTIYF.

The chain recombines TRBV5-1 with TRBJ2-2; no clear D. CDR3 length: 14 residues. V was pared by 4 bases and J by 3 bases, with 10 bases between. The germline CDR1 and CDR2 sequences are SGHRS and YFSETQ. DNA for the CDR3: TGCGCCAGCAGCGCCCAACCGGACACCGGGGAGCTGTTTTTT. As protein: CASSAQPDTGELFF.

V is TRBV3-1 (or the pseudogene TRBV3-2) and J is TRBJ1-1; a weak D match, TRBD1 (5 bases). The V end lost 2 bases, the J end lost 1 base, and 14 bases lay between the germline ends. CDR1 LGHDT and CDR2 YNNKEL come from the germline V gene (reference sequence). CDR3 size: 16 residues. CDR3 sequence (DNA): TGTGCCAGCAGCCAACTCATAAACACAGGGAACACTGAAGCTTTCTTT. This sequence encodes CASSQLINTGNTEAFF.

The rearrangement links TRBV30 to TRBJ1-5; 8 nucleotides match TRBD1. The CDR3 spans 15 residues. V dropped 3 bases and J dropped 4; count of bases not matched to a gene: 8. From germline, CDR1 is GTSNPN and CDR2 SVGIG (reference sequence). The DNA for the CDR3 is TGTGCCTGGAGGGGAGGACAGGGACCTAATCAGCCCCAGCATTTT. Its translation: CAWRGGQGPNQPQHF.

The V gene is TRBV6-5, the J gene TRBJ2-2; D call uncertain. The germline V gene has CDR1 MNHEY and CDR2 SVGAGI. Trimming stripped 7 bases from V and 7 bases from J, with 10 bases between. The CDR3 length is 12 residues. CDR3 sequence reads: CASKPRYGELFF. As DNA, the CDR3 is TGTGCCAGCAAACCTCGGTACGGGGAGCTGTTTTTT.